These 19 T cell receptor beta chains were all obtained from the same sample, sequenced in a study of T cell changes during pregnancy in multiple sclerosis. The data were produced by immunoSEQ multiplex PCR, yet TCRdb's version contains in-frame clones alone and is incomplete. In the table there are 69,000 or so clones, around 90% of which are singletons. The material was peripheral blood, obtained in the third trimester of pregnancy. Every receptor here comes from a female donor with multiple sclerosis, enrolled in a pregnancy study.

This rearrangement joins TRBV4-1 to TRBJ1-1, with D possibly being TRBD1 (6 bases). V lost 3 bases, J lost 4 bases, and 21 bases lay in between. This CDR3 has 17 amino acids. CDR1 and CDR2 from the germline V gene are MGHRA and YSYEKL. CDR3 residues: CASSQGQGPSGFTEAFF. The CDR3 DNA is TGCGCCAGCAGCCAGGGTCAGGGGCCCTCGGGGTTCACTGAAGCTTTCTTT.

This clone was seen a single time. This chain connects TRBV9 to TRBJ2-7; D not certain. Germline-derived CDR1 and CDR2 are SGDLS and YYNGEE. Trimming removed 4 bases at V and 6 bases at J, with 11 bases between. The CDR3 is 12 amino acids. Here the CDR3 DNA reads TGTGCCAGCAGCCAACATCGAAGCGAGCAGTACTTC. Amino acids: CASSQHRSEQYF.

The chain joins TRBV5-6 to TRBJ2-1; no definite D call. The length of the CDR3 is 13 residues. V was cut by 9 bases and J by 8 bases, with 18 bases left in between. Germline V gene data show CDR1 as SGHDT and CDR2 as YYEEEE. The CDR3 DNA reads TGTGCCACCACCCTTGCCTGGTCGGATGAGCAGTTCTTC. Encoded protein: CATTLAWSDEQFF.

The chain recombines TRBV10-2 with TRBJ2-7; TRBD2 might be the D (5 bases). Trimming left V 7 bases short and J 5 bases short, with 9 bases between. This CDR3 has 11 residues. Germline loops: CDR1 WSHSY, CDR2 SAAADI. CDR3 sequence reads: CASTRGHEQYF. CDR3 DNA sequence: TGCGCCAGCACCCGGGGTCACGAGCAGTACTTC.

The V call is TRBV10-1, the J call TRBJ1-1, with 9 bases matching TRBD1. Germline V gene sequence: CDR1 WNHNN, CDR2 SYGVQD (reference sequence). The ends lost 3 bases at V and 5 bases at J; junction bases unmatched: 4. The CDR3 sequence is 14 residues long. CDR3 nucleotide sequence: TGCGCCAGCAGTGAAAGACAGGGGGGGACTGAAGCTTTCTTT. It encodes CASSERQGGTEAFF.

The rearrangement uses TRBV6-5 and TRBJ2-3; possibly TRBD1 for D (6 bases). Germline V gives CDR1 MNHEY, CDR2 SVGAGI. This CDR3 is built from 13 residues. V dropped 6 bases and J dropped 7 bases, with 14 bases sitting between them. In nucleotides, the CDR3 is TGTGCCAGCAGCCACCAACAGGGTTATACGCAGTATTTT. Encoded protein: CASSHQQGYTQYF.

This clone was seen only once. The rearrangement links TRBV19 to TRBJ1-6; weak D call: TRBD1 (5 bases). V lost 5 bases and J lost 8, with 19 bases in between. Germline lookup yields CDR1 LNHDA and CDR2 SQIVND (reference sequence). The CDR3 is 16 amino acids. The CDR3 DNA sequence: TGTGCCAGTAGTCGGGCGGGAGTGGGGCCGGATTCACCCCTCCACTTT. Its translation: CASSRAGVGPDSPLHF. Together with reference TRBV19 and TRBJ1-6, the CDR3 gives the full variable domain: DGGITQSPKYLFRKEGQNVTLSCEQNLNHDAMYWYRQDPGQGLRLIYYSQIVNDFQKGDIAEGYSVSREKKESFPLTVTSAQKNPTAFYLCASSRAGVGPDSPLHFGNGTRLTVT.

The chain joins TRBV7-6 to TRBJ1-1; TRBD1 might be the D (6 bases). From germline, CDR1 is SGHVS and CDR2 FNYEAQ. The V gene lost 0 bases and the J gene lost 0 bases, with 14 bases spanning the gap. The length of the CDR3 is 17 residues. The DNA for the CDR3 is TGTGCCAGCAGCTTAGCCCCCAGTGGGACACTGAACACTGAAGCTTTCTTT. Translated: CASSLAPSGTLNTEAFF.

As DNA, the CDR3 is TGTGCCAGCTCACCAGTCCCAGGGTCAGGTGGGGAGACCCAGTACTTC. This codes for CASSPVPGSGGETQYF. The rearrangement uses TRBV18 and TRBJ2-5; perhaps TRBD1 as D (5 bases). CDR1 KGHSH and CDR2 LQKENI come from the germline V gene. Between the trimmed V and J ends, which lost 2 bases and 5 bases, there was a span of 18 bases. The length of the CDR3 is 16 residues.

The rearrangement links TRBV4-1 to TRBJ1-5; D uncertain. Per the germline V gene, CDR1 is MGHRA and CDR2 is YSYEKL. This CDR3 contains 13 residues. V gave up 0 bases and J gave up 6 bases, with 6 bases separating them. The CDR3 sequence: CASSQDFGQPQHF. The DNA of the CDR3 is TGCGCCAGCAGCCAAGATTTCGGTCAGCCCCAGCATTTT.

The chain uses TRBV6-6 and TRBJ1-2, with D unresolved. The CDR3 has 14 amino acids. Trimming left V 2 bases short and J 7 bases short, with 14 bases between. Germline assignment: CDR1 MNHNY and CDR2 SVGAGI (reference sequence). DNA of the CDR3: TGTGCCAGCAGTTACGCCTCCTCGGGTGGTGGCTACACCTTC. Translating it yields CASSYASSGGGYTF.

The chain uses TRBV5-6 and TRBJ2-1; 12 nucleotides align to TRBD2. CDR3 length: 18 residues. Trimming removed 3 bases from V and 4 bases from J; junction bases left unmatched: 11. Germline CDR1 reads SGHDT; CDR2 reads YYEEEE. The CDR3 protein is CASSSARLAGEGYNEQFF. CDR3 nucleotide sequence: TGTGCCAGCAGCTCCGCCCGACTAGCGGGGGAAGGGTACAATGAGCAGTTCTTC.

The chain employs TRBV28 and TRBJ2-5; D gene ambiguous. This CDR3 has 12 amino acids. V was shortened by 7 bases and J by 1 base, with 7 bases between the two germline ends. Germline V gene data show CDR1 as MDHEN and CDR2 as SYDVKM. CDR3 coding DNA: TGTGCCAGCACTAGTTCCCAAGAGACCCAGTACTTC. Translated: CASTSSQETQYF.

The chain combines TRBV5-5 with TRBJ2-7; TRBD1 matches at 8 bases. The V segment lost 3 bases and the J segment 3 bases; nucleotides outside the gene matches: 8. The germline V gene encodes CDR1 SGHKS and CDR2 YYEKEE (reference sequence). CDR3 size: 15 residues. CDR3 nucleotide sequence: TGTGCCAGCAGCTCCGGACAGGGAGTCAACTACGAGCAGTACTTC. This translates into CASSSGQGVNYEQYF.

This clone was seen only a few times. V gene TRBV5-6 combines with J gene TRBJ1-3, with TRBD1 matching 7 bases. This CDR3 comprises 14 residues. In germline, CDR1 is SGHDT, CDR2 YYEEEE. Trimming removed 4 bases from V and 10 bases from J; junction bases left unmatched: 11. Written as DNA, the CDR3 is TGTGCCAGCAGCCGCCCGACAGGGAGGTATACCATATATTTT. This gives the protein CASSRPTGRYTIYF.

The chain is built from TRBV5-4 and TRBJ2-3; 10 positions agree with TRBD2. The length of the CDR3 is 15 residues. The V gene's germline CDR1 is SGHNT and CDR2 YYREEE (reference sequence). After removal of 4 bases from V and 7 bases from J, the junction contained 9 bases not matched to a gene. The CDR3 protein is CASSPREAGGHTQYF. The DNA of the CDR3 is TGTGCCAGCAGCCCAAGGGAAGCGGGGGGGCATACGCAGTATTTT.

The rearrangement links TRBV18 to TRBJ2-5; a possible D gene is TRBD2 (6 bases). There are 14 residues in the CDR3. Trimming left V 6 bases short and J 2 bases short, with 13 bases between. CDR1 is KGHSH, CDR2 LQKENI, per germline. CDR3 coding DNA: TGTGCCAGCTCCTCCTTCGGGGGACAAGAGACCCAGTACTTC. As protein: CASSSFGGQETQYF. Full variable domain (missing parts from reference TRBV18 and TRBJ2-5): NAGVMQNPRHLVRRRGQEARLRCSPMKGHSHVYWYRQLPEEGLKFMVYLQKENIIDESGMPKERFSAEFPKEGPSILRIQQVVRGDSAAYFCASSSFGGQETQYFGPGTRLLVL.

The chain employs TRBV5-6 and TRBJ2-3; 11 bases match TRBD2. The CDR3 extends over 16 amino acids. V dropped 3 bases and J dropped 6; count of bases not matched to a gene: 9. CDR1 is SGHDT, CDR2 YYEEEE, per germline. CDR3 sequence reads: CASSWVTSGGWDTQYF. CDR3 coding DNA: TGTGCCAGCAGCTGGGTAACTAGCGGGGGCTGGGATACGCAGTATTTT.

The rearrangement uses TRBV5-1 and TRBJ2-5; 7 bases fit TRBD1. The CDR3 length is 14 residues. V shed 2 bases, J shed 4 bases, and the junction held 5 bases outside the gene matches. Germline CDR1 and CDR2: SGHRS and YFSETQ. The CDR3 DNA is TGCGCCAGCAGCTTAGAAGGGACAGCAGAGACCCAGTACTTC. Amino acids: CASSLEGTAETQYF.